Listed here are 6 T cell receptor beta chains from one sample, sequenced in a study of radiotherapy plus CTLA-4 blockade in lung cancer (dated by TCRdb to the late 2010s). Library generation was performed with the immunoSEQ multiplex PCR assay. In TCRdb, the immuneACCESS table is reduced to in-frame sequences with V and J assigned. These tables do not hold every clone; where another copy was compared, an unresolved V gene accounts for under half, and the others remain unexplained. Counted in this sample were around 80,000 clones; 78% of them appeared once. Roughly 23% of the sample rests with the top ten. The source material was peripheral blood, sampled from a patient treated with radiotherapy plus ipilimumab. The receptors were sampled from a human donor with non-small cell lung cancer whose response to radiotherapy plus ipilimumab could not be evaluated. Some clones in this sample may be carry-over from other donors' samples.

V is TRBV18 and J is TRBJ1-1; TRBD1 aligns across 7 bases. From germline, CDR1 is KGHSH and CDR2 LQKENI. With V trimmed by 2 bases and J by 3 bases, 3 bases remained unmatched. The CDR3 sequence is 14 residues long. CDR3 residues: CASSPTQGDTEAFF. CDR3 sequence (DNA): TGTGCCAGCTCACCAACTCAGGGGGACACTGAAGCTTTCTTT.

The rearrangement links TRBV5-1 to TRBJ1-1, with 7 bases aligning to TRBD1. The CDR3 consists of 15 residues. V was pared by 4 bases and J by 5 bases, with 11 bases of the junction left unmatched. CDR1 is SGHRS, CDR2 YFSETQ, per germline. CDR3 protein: CASSEAYRGGTEAFF. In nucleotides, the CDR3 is TGCGCCAGCAGCGAAGCCTACAGGGGTGGGACTGAAGCTTTCTTT.

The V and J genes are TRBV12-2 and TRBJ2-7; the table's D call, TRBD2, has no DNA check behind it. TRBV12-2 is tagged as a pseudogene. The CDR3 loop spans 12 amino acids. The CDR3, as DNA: TGTGCAATCCCCCGCGGGTTGTGGGAGCAGTACTTC. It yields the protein CAIPRGLWEQYF.

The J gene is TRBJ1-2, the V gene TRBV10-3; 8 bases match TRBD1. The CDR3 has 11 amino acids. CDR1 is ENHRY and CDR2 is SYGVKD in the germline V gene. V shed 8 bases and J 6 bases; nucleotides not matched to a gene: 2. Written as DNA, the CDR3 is TGTGCCATCCAGGGGGCGAATGGCTACACCTTC. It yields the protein CAIQGANGYTF.

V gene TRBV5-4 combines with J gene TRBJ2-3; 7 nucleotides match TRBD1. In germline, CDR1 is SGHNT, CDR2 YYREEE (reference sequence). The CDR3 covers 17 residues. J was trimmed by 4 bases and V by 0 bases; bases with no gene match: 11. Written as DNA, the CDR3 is TGTGCCAGCAGCTTGGCCATCAAGGGGGCCCGCTCAGATACGCAGTATTTT. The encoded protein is CASSLAIKGARSDTQYF.

The CDR3 region has the DNA TGCGCCAGCAGCCAACCCCGGGACAGGGGCCACAATGAGCAGTTCTTC. Translated: CASSQPRDRGHNEQFF. V and J are TRBV4-1 and TRBJ2-1; 10 nucleotides match TRBD1. V lost 2 bases and J lost 5; bases outside the gene matches: 6. The CDR3 has 16 residues. Germline V CDR1 and CDR2: MGHRA, YSYEKL.